These 17 T cell receptor beta chains were all obtained from the same sample, sequenced in a study of T-cell reconstitution after alpha-beta-depleted transplantation in children. A TCRbeta library incorporating unique molecular identifiers was prepared. A single record per CDR3 protein comes from TCRdb applying MiXCR to the PCR reads. The data hold about 610,000 distinct CDR3 sequences, with about 10% observed a single time. The specimen comprised PBMCs from the stem cell graft donor, sampled from the stem cell graft. These receptors were collected from a human donor who donated a stem cell graft to a child with acute myeloid leukemia.

The chain combines TRBV14 with TRBJ2-3, with D unresolved. Germline assignment: CDR1 SGHDN and CDR2 FVKESK. Trimming removed 0 bases at V and 2 bases at J, with 15 bases between. CDR3 length: 17 residues. CDR3 bases: TGTGCCAGCAGCCAAGATTCGGGCTGGCAATTCACAGATACGCAGTATTTT. Amino acid sequence: CASSQDSGWQFTDTQYF. Complete variable domain (other parts from reference TRBV14 and TRBJ2-3): EAGVTQFPSHSVIEKGQTVTLRCDPISGHDNLYWYRRVMGKEIKFLLHFVKESKQDESGMPNNRFLAERTGGTYSTLKVQPAELEDSGVYFCASSQDSGWQFTDTQYFGPGTRLTVL.

This clonotype was observed a few times. The rearrangement joins TRBV25-1 to TRBJ1-2; D may be TRBD1 (5 bases). CDR3 length: 16 residues. Per the germline V gene, CDR1 is MGHDK and CDR2 is SYGVNS. V lost 8 bases to trimming and J lost 5 bases, with 24 bases between them. The CDR3 spells CASANRLQGTVYGYTF. Here the CDR3 DNA reads TGTGCCAGCGCCAACCGACTTCAGGGCACCGTGTATGGCTACACCTTC.

The sample holds a few counts of this clonotype. Relative to the germline gene, one junction end is altered; a read error may explain this. CDR3 DNA sequence: TGTGCTAGCAGCTTAGAGGGCAGCCACGAGCAGTACTTC. This codes for CASSLEGSHEQYF. The chain links TRBV7-7 to TRBJ2-7, with a tentative D call TRBD2 (5 bases). The germline V gene has CDR1 SSHAT and CDR2 FNYEAQ (reference sequence). The CDR3 totals 13 residues.

This clonotype was counted at least ten times. The chain joins TRBV7-2 to TRBJ2-7; 9 bases align to TRBD1. Germline CDR1 is SGHTA and CDR2 is FQGNSA. V shed 5 bases, J shed 3 bases, and the junction held 8 bases outside the gene matches. This CDR3 region has 15 residues. Here the CDR3 DNA reads TGTGCCAGCAGCACAACCGGGACAGGGATCTACGAGCAGTACTTC. Encoded protein: CASSTTGTGIYEQYF.

The J gene is TRBJ2-2, the V gene TRBV29-1; D gene ambiguous. The CDR3 has 14 amino acids. V was pared by 4 bases and J by 0 bases, with 9 bases between. From germline, CDR1 is SQVTM and CDR2 ANQGSEA. The CDR3 here is CSVALGPNTGELFF. In DNA, the CDR3 is TGCAGCGTTGCCCTTGGACCGAACACCGGGGAGCTGTTTTTT.

This clonotype was observed a few times. V gene TRBV7-9 combines with J gene TRBJ2-5; D is undetermined. Germline values: CDR1 SEHNR, CDR2 FQNEAQ (reference sequence). V was cut by 10 bases and J by 1 base, with 7 bases left in between. The CDR3 is 11 residues long. The CDR3 spells CAIPGQETQYF. The CDR3 DNA sequence: TGTGCCATCCCGGGCCAAGAGACCCAGTACTTC.

The genes are TRBV6-2 or TRBV6-3 and TRBJ2-5; D uncertain. The CDR3 is 15 amino acids. Between the trimmed V and J ends, which lost 4 bases and 3 bases, there was a span of 15 bases. Looked up from germline, CDR1 is MNHEY and CDR2 is SVGEGT. CDR3 sequence (DNA): TGTGCCAGCAGTTTTGTCGGCAGCAGAGAAGAGACCCAGTACTTC. Its protein product is CASSFVGSREETQYF.

Only a few counts were recorded for this clonotype. The J gene is TRBJ2-1, the V gene TRBV5-1; D gene ambiguous. V was shortened by 0 bases and J by 10 bases, with 14 bases between the two germline ends. The CDR3 is 14 residues long. From germline, CDR1 is SGHRS and CDR2 YFSETQ. The CDR3 region is CASSLAWGTGEQFF. CDR3 DNA: TGCGCCAGCAGCTTGGCCTGGGGAACCGGGGAGCAGTTCTTC.

The rearrangement uses TRBV27 and TRBJ1-1, with TRBD1 matching over 10 bases. V was pared by 11 bases and J by 4 bases, with 7 bases of the junction left unmatched. Germline values: CDR1 MNHEY, CDR2 SMNVEV (reference sequence). This CDR3 is built from 13 residues. CDR3 in amino acids: CACTRTGGTEAFF. The CDR3 DNA sequence: TGTGCCTGCACCCGGACAGGGGGCACTGAAGCTTTCTTT.

Notes on this clonotype: One end of the junction is discordant with germline, which a read error may explain. This CDR3 is CSARVTLSNQPQHF. For the CDR3, the DNA is TGCAGTGCTAGAGTCACGCTAAGCAATCAGCCTCAGCATTTT. This chain joins TRBV20-1 and TRBJ1-5; D remains unclear. Germline V gene sequence: CDR1 DFQATT, CDR2 SNEGSKA (reference sequence). This CDR3 is built from 14 residues.

This clonotype was seen many times. The chain's CDR3 is CSVDSGRKGLEQYF. The CDR3 coding sequence is TGCAGCGTTGACTCCGGGAGGAAGGGCCTCGAGCAGTACTTC. This sequence joins TRBV29-1 and TRBJ2-7; 7 bases are a match to TRBD2. Germline values: CDR1 SQVTM, CDR2 ANQGSEA. The trim removed 3 bases at V and 6 bases at J, leaving 11 bases unmatched. The CDR3 sequence is 14 residues long.

This clonotype was detected many times. The rearrangement links TRBV11-1 to TRBJ2-5, with 7 bases matching TRBD1. The CDR3 spans 17 residues. Per germline, CDR1 SGHAT and CDR2 FQDESV (reference sequence). V was clipped by 5 bases and J by 2 bases; unmatched bases: 14. CDR3 in amino acids: CASSLNSGGHRQETQYF. CDR3 sequence (DNA): TGTGCCAGCAGCCTAAACTCAGGGGGACATCGTCAAGAGACCCAGTACTTC.

The rearrangement links TRBV12-3 or TRBV12-4 to TRBJ1-2; TRBD1 matches 8 bases. The V gene end was trimmed by 8 bases and the J gene end by 8 bases; junction bases not matched to a gene: 10. This CDR3 has 13 amino acids. The CDR3 reads CASGQTGDGGYTF. CDR3 sequence (DNA): TGTGCCAGCGGTCAGACAGGGGATGGAGGCTACACCTTC.

Of note for this clonotype: Its ends do not fully match the called genes, so a read error is possible. The V gene is TRBV7-9, the J gene TRBJ2-5, with D possibly being TRBD2 (5 bases). CDR1 and CDR2 from the germline V gene are SEHNR and FQNEAQ (reference sequence). This CDR3 spans 14 amino acids. CDR3 coding DNA: TGTGCCAGCAGCACCCAGCGGTACCAAGAGACCCAGAACTTC. It translates to CASSTQRYQETQNF.

This clonotype came up many times. The chain recombines TRBV29-1 with TRBJ2-5, with 7 positions matching TRBD1. Trimming took 3 bases from V and 2 from J; bases not matched to a gene: 9. Germline V gene sequence: CDR1 SQVTM, CDR2 ANQGSEA. The CDR3 is 15 amino acids. The CDR3 spells CSVDHDRDRQETQYF. The CDR3 DNA follows: TGCAGCGTTGACCACGACAGGGATCGACAAGAGACCCAGTACTTC.

This clonotype was seen a handful of times. The CDR3 nucleotides are TGTGCCAGCAGCTTTGAGAGCGGCTACGAGCAGTACTTC. Translation: CASSFESGYEQYF. The chain is built from TRBV7-2 and TRBJ2-7, with D tentatively TRBD2 (5 bases). The germline CDR1 and CDR2 sequences are SGHTA and FQGNSA. The CDR3 loop spans 13 amino acids. The V gene lost 3 bases and the J gene lost 3 bases, with 9 bases spanning the gap.

This rearrangement joins TRBV28 to TRBJ2-7, with unresolved D. Between the trimmed V and J ends, which lost 5 bases and 2 bases, there was a span of 10 bases. The CDR3 is 13 amino acids. Germline V gene data show CDR1 as MDHEN and CDR2 as SYDVKM. Written as DNA, the CDR3 is TGTGCCAGCAGTGCCCCCAGACCCTACGAGCAGTACTTC. It codes for CASSAPRPYEQYF.